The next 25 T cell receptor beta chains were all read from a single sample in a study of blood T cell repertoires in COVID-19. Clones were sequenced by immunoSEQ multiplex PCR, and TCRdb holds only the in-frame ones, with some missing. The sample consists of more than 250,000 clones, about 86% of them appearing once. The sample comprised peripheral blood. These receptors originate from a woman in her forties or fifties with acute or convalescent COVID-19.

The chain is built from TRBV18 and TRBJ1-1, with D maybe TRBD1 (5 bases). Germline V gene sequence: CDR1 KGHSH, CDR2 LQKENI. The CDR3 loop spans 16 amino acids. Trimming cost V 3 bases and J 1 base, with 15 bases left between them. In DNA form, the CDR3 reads TGTGCCAGCTCACCCACCCAGACAGTCCCGAACACTGAAGCTTTCTTT. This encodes CASSPTQTVPNTEAFF. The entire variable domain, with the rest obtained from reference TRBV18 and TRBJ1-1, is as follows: NAGVMQNPRHLVRRRGQEARLRCSPMKGHSHVYWYRQLPEEGLKFMVYLQKENIIDESGMPKERFSAEFPKEGPSILRIQQVVRGDSAAYFCASSPTQTVPNTEAFFGQGTRLTVV.

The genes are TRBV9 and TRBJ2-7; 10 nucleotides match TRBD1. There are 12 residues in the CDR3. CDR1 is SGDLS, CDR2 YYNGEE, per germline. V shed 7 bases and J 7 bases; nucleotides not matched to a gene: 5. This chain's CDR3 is CASGDRGGEQYF. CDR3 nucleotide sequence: TGTGCCAGCGGGGACAGGGGTGGAGAGCAGTACTTC.

Written as DNA, the CDR3 is TGTGCCAGCAGCTTAGCCGGGCGGCGGGGTTCACCCCTCCACTTT. Translating it yields CASSLAGRRGSPLHF. The chain has TRBV11-2 and TRBJ1-6; D unresolved. The CDR3 extends over 15 amino acids. V was shortened by 1 base and J by 9 bases, with 13 bases between the two germline ends. CDR1 is SGHAT, CDR2 FQNNGV, per germline. Variable domain in full (rest from reference TRBV11-2 and TRBJ1-6): EAGVAQSPRYKIIEKRQSVAFWCNPISGHATLYWYQQILGQGPKLLIQFQNNGVVDDSQLPKDRFSAERLKGVDSTLKIQPAKLEDSAVYLCASSLAGRRGSPLHFGNGTRLTVT.

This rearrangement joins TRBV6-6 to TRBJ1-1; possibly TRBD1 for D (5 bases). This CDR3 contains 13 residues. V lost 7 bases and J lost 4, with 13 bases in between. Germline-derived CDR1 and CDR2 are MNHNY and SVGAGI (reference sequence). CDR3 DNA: TGTGCCAGCACCCCGGGGGTTCGCACTGAAGCTTTCTTT. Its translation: CASTPGVRTEAFF.

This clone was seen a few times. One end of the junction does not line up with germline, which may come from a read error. The CDR3 loop reads CANSLGGNTEAFF. DNA for the CDR3: TGTGCCAACAGTCTCGGAGGGAACACTGAAGCTTTCTTT. V gene TRBV2 combines with J gene TRBJ1-1; D is unresolved. CDR3 length equals 13 residues. The germline V gene encodes CDR1 SNHLY and CDR2 FYNNEI.

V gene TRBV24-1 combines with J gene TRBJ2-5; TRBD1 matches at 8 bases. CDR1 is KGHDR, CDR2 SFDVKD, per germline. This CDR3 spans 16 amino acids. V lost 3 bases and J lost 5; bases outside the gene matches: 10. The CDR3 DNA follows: TGTGCCACCAGTGATCGAGGACAGGGTGGTGGGGAGACCCAGTACTTC. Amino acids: CATSDRGQGGGETQYF.

The CDR3 coding sequence is TGCAGCGTTGGACAGTCTAGCACAGATACGCAGTATTTT. Translating gives CSVGQSSTDTQYF. The genes are TRBV29-1 and TRBJ2-3; D may be TRBD1 (5 bases). Germline CDR1 and CDR2: SQVTM and ANQGSEA. Trimming removed 4 bases from V and 0 bases from J, with 8 bases in between. This CDR3 is built from 13 residues.

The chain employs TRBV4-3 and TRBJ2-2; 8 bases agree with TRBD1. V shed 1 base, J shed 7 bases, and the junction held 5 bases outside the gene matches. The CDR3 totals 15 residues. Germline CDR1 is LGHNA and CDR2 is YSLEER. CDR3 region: CASSQGARGLGELFF. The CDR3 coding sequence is TGCGCCAGCAGCCAAGGCGCCAGGGGGCTCGGGGAGCTGTTTTTT.

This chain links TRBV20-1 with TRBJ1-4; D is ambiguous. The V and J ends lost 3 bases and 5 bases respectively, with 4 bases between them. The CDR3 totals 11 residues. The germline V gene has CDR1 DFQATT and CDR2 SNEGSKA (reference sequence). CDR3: CSARRNEKLFF. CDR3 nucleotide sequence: TGCAGTGCTAGGAGGAATGAAAAACTGTTTTTT.

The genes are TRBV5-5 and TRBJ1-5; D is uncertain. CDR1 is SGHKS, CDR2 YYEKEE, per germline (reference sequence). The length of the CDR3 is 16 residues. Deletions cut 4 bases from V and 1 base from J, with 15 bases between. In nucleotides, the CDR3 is TGTGCCAGCAGCCAGACACTCCCTTTGAGCAATCAGCCCCAGCATTTT. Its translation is CASSQTLPLSNQPQHF.

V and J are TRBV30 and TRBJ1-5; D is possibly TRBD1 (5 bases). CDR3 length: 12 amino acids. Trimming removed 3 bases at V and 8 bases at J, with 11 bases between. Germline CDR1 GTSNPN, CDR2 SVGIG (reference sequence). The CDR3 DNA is TGTGCCTGGAGCGCAGGGATCGAGCCCCAGCATTTT. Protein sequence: CAWSAGIEPQHF. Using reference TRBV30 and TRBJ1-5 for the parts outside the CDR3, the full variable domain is SQTIHQWPATLVQPVGSPLSLECTVEGTSNPNLYWYRQAAGRGLQLLFYSVGIGQISSEVPQNLSASRPQDRQFILSSKKLLLSDSGFYLCAWSAGIEPQHFGDGTRLSIL.

The CDR3 DNA follows: TGTGCCAGCAGTCCCCTAACCGGGACAGGGATTTTATACGAGCAGTACTTC. This gives the protein CASSPLTGTGILYEQYF. The chain uses TRBV27 and TRBJ2-7; 9 nucleotides line up with TRBD1. This CDR3 contains 17 residues. Trimming took 5 bases from V and 4 from J; bases not matched to a gene: 15. Germline V gene lookup returns CDR1 MNHEY and CDR2 SMNVEV (reference sequence).

In DNA, the CDR3 is TGTGCCATCAGTCAGGGGGCCGGGGGGATGAACACTGAAGCTTTCTTT. It yields the protein CAISQGAGGMNTEAFF. This chain connects TRBV10-3 to TRBJ1-1, with 8 bases aligning to TRBD1. Germline V gene lookup returns CDR1 ENHRY and CDR2 SYGVKD. Trimming at V came to 5 bases and at J to 0 bases, leaving 8 bases not matched to a gene. The CDR3 contains 16 residues.

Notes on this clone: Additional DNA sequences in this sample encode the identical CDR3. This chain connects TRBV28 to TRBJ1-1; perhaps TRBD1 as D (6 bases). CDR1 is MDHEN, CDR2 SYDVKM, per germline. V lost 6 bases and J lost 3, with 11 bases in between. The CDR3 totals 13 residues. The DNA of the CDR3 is TGTGCCAGCAGGAACAGGGTAGACACTGAAGCTTTCTTT. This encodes CASRNRVDTEAFF.

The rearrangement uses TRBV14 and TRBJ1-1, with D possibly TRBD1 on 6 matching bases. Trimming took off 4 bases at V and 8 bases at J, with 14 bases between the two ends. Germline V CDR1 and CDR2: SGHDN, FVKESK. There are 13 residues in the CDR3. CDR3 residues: CASSREGVREAFF. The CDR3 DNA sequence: TGTGCCAGCAGCCGCGAGGGGGTAAGGGAAGCTTTCTTT.

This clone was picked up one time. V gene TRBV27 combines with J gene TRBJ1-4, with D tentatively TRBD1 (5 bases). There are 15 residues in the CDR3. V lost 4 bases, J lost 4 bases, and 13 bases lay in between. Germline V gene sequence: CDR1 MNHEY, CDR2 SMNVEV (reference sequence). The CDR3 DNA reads TGTGCCAGCAGTTACGGGGGTCTCGATAATGAAAAACTGTTTTTT. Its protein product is CASSYGGLDNEKLFF.

This chain's CDR3 is CASSVLAGVDTGELFF. The CDR3 DNA is TGTGCCAGCAGTGTATTGGCGGGAGTCGACACCGGGGAGCTGTTTTTT. The genes are TRBV2 and TRBJ2-2; TRBD2 agrees at 7 bases. The length of the CDR3 is 16 residues. The V segment lost 4 bases and the J segment 3 bases; nucleotides outside the gene matches: 8. The germline V gene has CDR1 SNHLY and CDR2 FYNNEI.

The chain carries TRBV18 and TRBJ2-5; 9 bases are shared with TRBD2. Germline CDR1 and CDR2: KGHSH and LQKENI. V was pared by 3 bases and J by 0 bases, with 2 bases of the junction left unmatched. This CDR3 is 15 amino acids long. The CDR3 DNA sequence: TGTGCCAGCTCACCCCGGACTAGCGACCAAGAGACCCAGTACTTC. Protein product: CASSPRTSDQETQYF.

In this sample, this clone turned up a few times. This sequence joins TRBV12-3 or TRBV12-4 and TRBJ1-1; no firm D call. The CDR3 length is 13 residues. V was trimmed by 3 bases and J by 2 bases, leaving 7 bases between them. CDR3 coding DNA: TGTGCCAGCAGTTTTAACCTAAACACTGAAGCTTTCTTT. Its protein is CASSFNLNTEAFF.

The CDR3 loop reads CAWRRQGSDGYTF. The CDR3 DNA reads as TGTGCCTGGAGAAGGCAGGGGTCTGATGGCTACACCTTC. The chain joins TRBV30 to TRBJ1-2; tentative D call: TRBD1 (6 bases). Looked up from germline, CDR1 is GTSNPN and CDR2 is SVGIG (reference sequence). This CDR3 spans 13 amino acids. V lost 3 bases to trimming and J lost 6 bases, with 14 bases between them.

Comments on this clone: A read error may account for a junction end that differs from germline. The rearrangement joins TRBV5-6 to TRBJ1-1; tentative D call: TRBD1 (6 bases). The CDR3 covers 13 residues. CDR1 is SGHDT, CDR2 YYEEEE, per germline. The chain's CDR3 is CASSLPGHSEEGF. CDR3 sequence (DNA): TGTGCCAGCAGCTTACCGGGACATAGCGAAGAGGGATTT. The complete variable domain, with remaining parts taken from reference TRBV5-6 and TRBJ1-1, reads DAGVTQSPTHLIKTRGQQVTLRCSPKSGHDTVSWYQQALGQGPQFIFQYYEEEERQRGNFPDRFSGHQFPNYSSELNVNALLLGDSALYLCASSLPGHSEEGFGQGTRLTVV.

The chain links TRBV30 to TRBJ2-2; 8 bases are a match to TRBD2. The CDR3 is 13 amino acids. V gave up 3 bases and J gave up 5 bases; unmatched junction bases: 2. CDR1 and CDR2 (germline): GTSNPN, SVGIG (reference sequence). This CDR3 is CAWSQRETGELFF. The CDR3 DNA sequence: TGTGCCTGGAGCCAGCGGGAGACCGGGGAGCTGTTTTTT.

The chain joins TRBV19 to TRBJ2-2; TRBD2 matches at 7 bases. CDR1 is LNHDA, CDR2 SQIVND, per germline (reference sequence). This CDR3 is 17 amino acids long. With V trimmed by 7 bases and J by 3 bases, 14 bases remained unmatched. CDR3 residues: CASTPYGRRADTGELFF. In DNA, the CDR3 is TGTGCCAGTACCCCCTACGGGAGGAGGGCTGACACCGGGGAGCTGTTTTTT.

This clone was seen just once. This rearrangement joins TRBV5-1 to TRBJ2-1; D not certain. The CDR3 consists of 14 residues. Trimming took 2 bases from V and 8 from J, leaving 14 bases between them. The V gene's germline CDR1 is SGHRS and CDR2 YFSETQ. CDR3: CASSFTDLSDEQFF. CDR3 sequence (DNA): TGCGCCAGCAGCTTCACCGACTTAAGCGATGAGCAGTTCTTC.

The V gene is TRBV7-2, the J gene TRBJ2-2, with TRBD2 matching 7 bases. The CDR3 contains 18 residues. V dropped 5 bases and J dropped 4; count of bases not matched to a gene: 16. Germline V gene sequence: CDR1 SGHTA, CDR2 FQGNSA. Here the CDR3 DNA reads TGTGCCAGCAGCCCCCCCCTTGGGAGAGCGGGACGCACCGGGGAGCTGTTTTTT. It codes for CASSPPLGRAGRTGELFF.